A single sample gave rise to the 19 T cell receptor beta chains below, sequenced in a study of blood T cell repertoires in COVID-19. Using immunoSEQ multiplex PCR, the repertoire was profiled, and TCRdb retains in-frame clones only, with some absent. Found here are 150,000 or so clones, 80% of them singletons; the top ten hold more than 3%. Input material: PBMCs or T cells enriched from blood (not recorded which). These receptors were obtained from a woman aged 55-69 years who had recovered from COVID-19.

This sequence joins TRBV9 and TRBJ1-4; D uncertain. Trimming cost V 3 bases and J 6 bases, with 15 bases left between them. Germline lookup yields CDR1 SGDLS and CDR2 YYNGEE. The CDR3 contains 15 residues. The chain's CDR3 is CASSALDGEDEKLFF. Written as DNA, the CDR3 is TGTGCCAGCAGCGCCCTCGACGGGGAAGATGAAAAACTGTTTTTT.

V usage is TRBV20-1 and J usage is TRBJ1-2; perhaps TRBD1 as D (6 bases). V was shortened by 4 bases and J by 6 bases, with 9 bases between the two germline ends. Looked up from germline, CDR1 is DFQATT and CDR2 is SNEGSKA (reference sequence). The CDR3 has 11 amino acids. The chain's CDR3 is CSANNRDGYTF. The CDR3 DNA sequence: TGCAGTGCTAATAACAGGGATGGCTACACCTTC.

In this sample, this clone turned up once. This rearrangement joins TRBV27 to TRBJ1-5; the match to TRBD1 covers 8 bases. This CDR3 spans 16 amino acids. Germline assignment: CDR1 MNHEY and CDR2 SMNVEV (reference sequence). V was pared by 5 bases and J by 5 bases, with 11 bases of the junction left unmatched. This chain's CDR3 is CASSLARGRPDQPQHF. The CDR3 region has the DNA TGTGCCAGCAGTCTGGCCAGGGGGCGTCCCGATCAGCCCCAGCATTTT.

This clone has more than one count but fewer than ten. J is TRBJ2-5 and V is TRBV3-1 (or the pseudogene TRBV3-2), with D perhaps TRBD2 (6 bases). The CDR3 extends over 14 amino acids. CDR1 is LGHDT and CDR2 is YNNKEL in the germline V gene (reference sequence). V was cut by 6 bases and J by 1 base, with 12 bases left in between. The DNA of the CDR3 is TGTGCCAGCAGGACTAGGCAGCTCCAAGAGACCCAGTACTTC. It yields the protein CASRTRQLQETQYF.

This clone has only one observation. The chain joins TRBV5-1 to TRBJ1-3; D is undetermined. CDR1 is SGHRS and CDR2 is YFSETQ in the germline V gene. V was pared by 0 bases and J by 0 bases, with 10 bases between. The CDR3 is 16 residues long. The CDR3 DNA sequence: TGCGCCAGCAGCTTGGCCCTGGCAAGCTCTGGAAACACCATATATTTT. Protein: CASSLALASSGNTIYF.

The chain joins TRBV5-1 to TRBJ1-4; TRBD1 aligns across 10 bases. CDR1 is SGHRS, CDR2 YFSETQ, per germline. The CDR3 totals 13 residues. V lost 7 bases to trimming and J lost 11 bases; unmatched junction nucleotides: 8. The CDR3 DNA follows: TGCGCCAGCGTAGGACAGGGGGGAGGGAAACTGTTTTTT. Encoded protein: CASVGQGGGKLFF.

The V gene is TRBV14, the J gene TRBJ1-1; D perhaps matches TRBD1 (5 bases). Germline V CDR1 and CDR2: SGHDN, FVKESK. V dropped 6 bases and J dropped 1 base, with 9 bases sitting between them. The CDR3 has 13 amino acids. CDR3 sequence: CASSYGQNTEAFF. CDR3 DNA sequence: TGTGCCAGCAGTTACGGACAGAACACTGAAGCTTTCTTT. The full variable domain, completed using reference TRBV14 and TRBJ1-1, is EAGVTQFPSHSVIEKGQTVTLRCDPISGHDNLYWYRRVMGKEIKFLLHFVKESKQDESGMPNNRFLAERTGGTYSTLKVQPAELEDSGVYFCASSYGQNTEAFFGQGTRLTVV.

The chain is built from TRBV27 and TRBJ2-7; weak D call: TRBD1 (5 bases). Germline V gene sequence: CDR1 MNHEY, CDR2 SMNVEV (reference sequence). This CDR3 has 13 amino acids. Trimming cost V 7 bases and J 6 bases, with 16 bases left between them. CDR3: CASIGQGLGEQYF. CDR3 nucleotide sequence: TGTGCCAGCATCGGGCAGGGCCTCGGCGAGCAGTACTTC.

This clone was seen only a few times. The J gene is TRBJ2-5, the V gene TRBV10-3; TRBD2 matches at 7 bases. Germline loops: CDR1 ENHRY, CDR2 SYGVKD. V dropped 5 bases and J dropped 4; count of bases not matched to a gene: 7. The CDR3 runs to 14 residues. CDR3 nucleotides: TGTGCCATCAGTCCCCGACTAGCCCCAGAGACCCAGTACTTC. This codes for CAISPRLAPETQYF.

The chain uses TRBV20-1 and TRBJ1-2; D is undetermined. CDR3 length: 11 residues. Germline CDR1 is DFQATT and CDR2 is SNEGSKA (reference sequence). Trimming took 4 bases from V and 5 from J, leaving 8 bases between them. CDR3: CSATDQYGYTF. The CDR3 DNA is TGCAGTGCTACCGATCAGTATGGCTACACCTTC.

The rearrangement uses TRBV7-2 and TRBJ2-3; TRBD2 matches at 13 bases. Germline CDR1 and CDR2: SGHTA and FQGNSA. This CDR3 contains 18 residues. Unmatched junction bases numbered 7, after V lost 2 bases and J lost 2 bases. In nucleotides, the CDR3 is TGTGCCAGCAGCTTATCACCCGGACTAGCGGGGGTCACAGATACGCAGTATTTT. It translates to CASSLSPGLAGVTDTQYF.

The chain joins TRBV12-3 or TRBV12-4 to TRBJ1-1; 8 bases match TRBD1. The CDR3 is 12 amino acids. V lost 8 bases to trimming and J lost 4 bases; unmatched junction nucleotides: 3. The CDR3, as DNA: TGTGCCAGCCGGACAGGGATCACTGAAGCTTTCTTT. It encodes CASRTGITEAFF.

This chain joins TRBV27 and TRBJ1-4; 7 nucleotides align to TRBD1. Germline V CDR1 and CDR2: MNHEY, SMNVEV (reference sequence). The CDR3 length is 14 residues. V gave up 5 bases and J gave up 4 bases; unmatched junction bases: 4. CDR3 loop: CASSLDRVNEKLFF. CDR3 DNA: TGTGCCAGCAGTCTAGACAGGGTTAATGAAAAACTGTTTTTT.

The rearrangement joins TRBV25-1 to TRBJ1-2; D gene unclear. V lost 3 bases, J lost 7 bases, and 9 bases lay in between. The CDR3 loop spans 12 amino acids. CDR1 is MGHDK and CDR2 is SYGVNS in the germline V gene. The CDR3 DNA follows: TGTGCCAGCAGTGAGTGGAGGAGTGGCTACACCTTC. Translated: CASSEWRSGYTF.

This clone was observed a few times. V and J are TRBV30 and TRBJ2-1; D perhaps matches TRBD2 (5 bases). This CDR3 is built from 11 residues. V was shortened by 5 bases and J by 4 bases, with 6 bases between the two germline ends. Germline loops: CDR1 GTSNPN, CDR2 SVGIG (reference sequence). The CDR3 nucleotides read TGTGCCTGGGAGGGTTACAATGAGCAGTTCTTC. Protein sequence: CAWEGYNEQFF.

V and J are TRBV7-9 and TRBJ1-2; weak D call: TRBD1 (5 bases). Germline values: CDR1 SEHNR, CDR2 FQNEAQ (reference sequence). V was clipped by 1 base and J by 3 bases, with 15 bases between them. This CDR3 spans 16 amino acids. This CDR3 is CASSLERQGSDYGYTF. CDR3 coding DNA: TGTGCCAGCAGCTTAGAGCGCCAGGGATCCGACTATGGCTACACCTTC.

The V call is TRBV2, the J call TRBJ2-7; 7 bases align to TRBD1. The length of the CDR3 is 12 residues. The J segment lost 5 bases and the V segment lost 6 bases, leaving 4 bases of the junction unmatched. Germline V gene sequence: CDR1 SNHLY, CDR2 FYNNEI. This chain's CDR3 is CASRVQGNEQYF. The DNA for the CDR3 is TGTGCCAGCAGGGTACAGGGGAACGAGCAGTACTTC.

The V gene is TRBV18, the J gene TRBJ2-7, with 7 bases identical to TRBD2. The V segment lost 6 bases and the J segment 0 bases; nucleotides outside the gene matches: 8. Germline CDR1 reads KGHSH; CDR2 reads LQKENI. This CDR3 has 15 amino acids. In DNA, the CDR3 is TGTGCCAGCTCGGGTCTAGCGGTGGCCTCCTACGAGCAGTACTTC. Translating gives CASSGLAVASYEQYF.

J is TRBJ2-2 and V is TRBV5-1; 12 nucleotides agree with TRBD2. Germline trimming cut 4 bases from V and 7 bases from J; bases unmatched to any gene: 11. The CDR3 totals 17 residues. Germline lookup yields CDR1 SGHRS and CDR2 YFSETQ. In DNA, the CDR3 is TGCGCCAGCAGCCTCAACCCTAGCGGGGGGGCCGTCGGGGAGCTGTTTTTT. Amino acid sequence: CASSLNPSGGAVGELFF. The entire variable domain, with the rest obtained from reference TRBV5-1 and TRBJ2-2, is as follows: KAGVTQTPRYLIKTRGQQVTLSCSPISGHRSVSWYQQTPGQGLQFLFEYFSETQRNKGNFPGRFSGRQFSNSRSEMNVSTLELGDSALYLCASSLNPSGGAVGELFFGEGSRLTVL.